These T cell receptor beta chains were read from a single sample in a study of radiotherapy plus CTLA-4 blockade in lung cancer. Method: immunoSEQ multiplex PCR; TCRdb's copy keeps in-frame clones and lacks some. The sample gives 85,000 to 120,000 clones, more than 70% of which show up once; 2% to 3% is in the top ten. Here the sequenced sample was peripheral blood, taken from a patient treated with radiotherapy plus ipilimumab. These receptors originate from a human donor with non-small cell lung cancer that progressed on radiotherapy plus ipilimumab. Some clones in this sample may be carry-over from other donors' samples. CDR3s include the opening cysteine and the closing phenylalanine or tryptophan. A D gene is named only where the DNA matches it firmly. Some rows mark clone size as missing; the rest say once, few, many or name a class of expanded clone.

j_gene,abundance,v_gene,d_gene,CDR3aa,CDR3nt
TRBJ1-2,NA,TRBV5-1,TRBD1,CASSLEPGTAYGYTF,TGCGCCAGCAGCTTGGAACCGGGGACAGCCTATGGCTACACCTTC
TRBJ2-7,NA,TRBV7-9,TRBD1,CASSPGQGYEQYF,TGTGCCAGCAGCCCGGGACAGGGGTACGAGCAGTACTTC
TRBJ2-5,NA,TRBV9,NA,CASSVGEGPWILGTQYF,TGTGCCAGCAGCGTAGGGGAAGGGCCATGGATTTTGGGGACCCAGTACTTC
TRBJ2-5,once,TRBV5-4,NA,CASSLFQGKETQYF,TGTGCCAGCAGCTTGTTTCAGGGCAAAGAGACCCAGTACTTC
TRBJ2-2,NA,TRBV5-1,NA,CASSLDNIDWTGELFF,TGCGCCAGCAGCTTGGATAACATTGACTGGACCGGGGAGCTGTTTTTT
TRBJ2-1,once,TRBV14,TRBD2,CASSQILAGFSNEQFF,TGTGCCAGCAGCCAGATTCTAGCGGGGTTTAGTAATGAGCAGTTCTTC
TRBJ1-2,NA,TRBV18,NA,CASSQSGGGSPYTF,TGTGCCAGCTCACAATCGGGGGGAGGGTCCCCTTACACCTTC
TRBJ1-1,NA,TRBV5-1,NA,CASSWGQSREAFF,TGCGCCAGCAGCTGGGGACAATCGCGTGAAGCTTTCTTT
TRBJ2-1,NA,TRBV7-8,TRBD2,CASSKRLAGGPPSSYNEQFF,TGTGCCAGCAGCAAAAGACTAGCGGGGGGTCCGCCTAGCTCCTACAATGAGCAGTTCTTC
TRBJ2-7,NA,TRBV28,NA,CASSFGGEQYF,TGTGCCAGCAGTTTTGGGGGGGAGCAGTACTTC
TRBJ1-1,NA,TRBV7-2,NA,CASSLAGGMNTEAFF,TGTGCCAGCAGCTTAGCGGGGGGTATGAACACTGAAGCTTTCTTT
TRBJ2-2,few,TRBV10-3,TRBD1,CAIRQGASDTGELFF,TGTGCCATCAGACAGGGGGCTTCGGACACCGGGGAGCTGTTTTTT
TRBJ2-7,once,TRBV4-3,NA,CASSQDPRGVLYF,TGCGCCAGCAGCCAAGATCCCAGGGGGGTTCTGTACTTC
TRBJ2-3,NA,TRBV5-1,TRBD2,CASSLGNGGGPISTDTQYF,TGCGCCAGCAGCTTGGGTAACGGCGGGGGGCCTATTAGCACAGATACGCAGTATTTT
TRBJ1-5,NA,TRBV30,NA,CAWSRGNQPQHF,TGTGCCTGGAGTCGAGGCAATCAGCCCCAGCATTTT
TRBJ2-5,NA,TRBV5-5,TRBD1,CASSPRTGVAEETQYF,TGTGCCAGCAGCCCCCGGACAGGAGTCGCCGAAGAGACCCAGTACTTC
TRBJ1-5,NA,TRBV7-2,TRBD1,CASSFSGGSHQPQHF,TGTGCCAGCAGCTTTTCAGGGGGCTCTCACCAGCCCCAGCATTTT
TRBJ2-1,NA,TRBV29-1,TRBD1,CSVEGTGGANEQFF,TGCAGCGTTGAGGGGACAGGGGGGGCCAATGAGCAGTTCTTC
TRBJ1-6,NA,TRBV21-1,NA,CASSHITDRNNSPLHF,TGTGCCAGCAGCCACATAACTGACAGAAATAATTCACCCCTCCACTTT
TRBJ2-7,NA,TRBV18,TRBD1,CASRGQSYEQYF,TGTGCCAGTCGGGGACAGTCCTACGAGCAGTACTTC
TRBJ1-2,NA,TRBV5-8,NA,CASSLAGTTNYGYTF,TGTGCCAGCAGCTTGGCCGGGACAACTAACTATGGCTACACCTTC
TRBJ2-3,NA,TRBV10-3,TRBD2,CAISETVAGGTPDTQYF,TGTGCCATCAGTGAGACAGTAGCGGGGGGGACACCAGATACGCAGTATTTT
TRBJ1-5,NA,TRBV2,NA,CASSEGTDDQPQHF,TGTGCCAGCAGTGAGGGGACGGATGATCAGCCCCAGCATTTT
TRBJ2-1,NA,TRBV4-3,NA,CASSQFNGAYNEQFF,TGCGCCAGCAGCCAATTCAACGGGGCCTACAATGAGCAGTTCTTC
TRBJ2-1,NA,TRBV7-2,NA,CASSPPSRGNEQFF,TGTGCCAGCAGCCCTCCCTCGCGGGGAAATGAGCAGTTCTTC
TRBJ2-7,NA,TRBV27,TRBD1,CAVRQGNTYEQYF,TGTGCCGTCAGACAGGGTAACACCTACGAGCAGTACTTC
TRBJ1-3,NA,TRBV2,NA,CASSVQGSGNTIYF,TGTGCCAGCAGTGTTCAGGGCTCTGGAAACACCATATATTTT
TRBJ1-5,NA,TRBV5-8,NA,CASSYDSDQPQHF,TGTGCCAGCAGCTACGACAGCGATCAGCCCCAGCATTTT
TRBJ1-5,once,TRBV6-5,NA,CASRRQSYSNQPQHF,TGTGCCAGCAGAAGACAGTCCTATAGCAATCAGCCCCAGCATTTT
TRBJ1-2,NA,TRBV11-2,NA,CASSQGRFYGYTF,TGTGCCAGCAGCCAAGGACGTTTCTATGGCTACACCTTC
TRBJ2-3,once,TRBV4-3,TRBD2,CASSPGPIAGGPGDTQYF,TGCGCCAGCAGCCCCGGTCCCATAGCGGGGGGGCCCGGAGATACGCAGTATTTT
TRBJ2-5,NA,TRBV1,NA,CTSSHYPGTGVLETQYF,TGCACCAGCAGCCACTACCCGGGGACAGGGGTCTTGGAGACCCAGTACTTC
TRBJ1-2,NA,TRBV6-4,NA,CASSPGTRTSYGYTF,TGTGCCAGCAGTCCCGGGACCCGAACATCCTATGGCTACACCTTC
TRBJ1-1,NA,TRBV7-9,NA,CASSAAVVYTEAFF,TGTGCCAGCAGCGCAGCAGTAGTCTACACTGAAGCTTTCTTT
TRBJ2-7,NA,TRBV4-2,TRBD2,CASSLGTNEGSYEQYF,TGTGCCAGCAGCCTAGGGACTAACGAGGGGTCCTACGAGCAGTACTTC
TRBJ2-3,NA,TRBV19,TRBD2,CASTPAGGGLTDTQYF,TGTGCCAGTACCCCGGCAGGCGGGGGGCTCACAGATACGCAGTATTTT
TRBJ1-1,NA,TRBV7-3,TRBD1,CASSQTTGVTEAFF,TGTGCCAGCAGCCAGACGACAGGGGTGACTGAAGCTTTCTTT